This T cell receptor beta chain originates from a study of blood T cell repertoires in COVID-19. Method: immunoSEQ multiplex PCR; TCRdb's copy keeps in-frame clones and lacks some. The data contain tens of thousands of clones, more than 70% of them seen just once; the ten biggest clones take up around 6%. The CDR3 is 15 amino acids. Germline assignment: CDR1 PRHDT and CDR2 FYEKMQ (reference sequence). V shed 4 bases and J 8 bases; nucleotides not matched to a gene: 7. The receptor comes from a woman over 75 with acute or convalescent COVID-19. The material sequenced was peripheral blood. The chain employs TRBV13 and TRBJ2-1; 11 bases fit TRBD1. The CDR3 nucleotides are TGTGCCAGCAGCTCCGGGACAGGGGGACTCGATGAGCAGTTCTTC. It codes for CASSSGTGGLDEQFF.